A single sample gave rise to the 27 T cell receptor beta chains below, sequenced in a study of Ad26.COV2.S vaccination and SARS-CoV-2 variants (dated by TCRdb to about 2021). Library prep was done by the immunoSEQ multiplex PCR assay. This is the immuneACCESS table as TCRdb keeps it, with only in-frame sequences that have V and J called. A part of the clones is gone; compared with another copy, unresolved V genes explain less than half, and the rest is unexplained. The sample records roughly 300,000 clones, 88% of which are singletons. Around 6.6% of the sample is taken by the ten largest. The treatment or condition label of this sample denotes: around 19 received Ad26.COV2.S at low or high dose, single or two shots; about 5 received placebo; per-sample allocation not given. For vaccine and placebo recipients, repertoires were sequenced using samples collected on day 63 after the first injection.

The sequencing used peripheral blood, collected in a trial of Ad26.COV2.S vaccine versus placebo. The receptors were sampled from a person aged 18 to 59 who received the Ad26.COV2.S COVID-19 vaccine or a placebo.

This chain links TRBV7-8 with TRBJ1-3; D possibly corresponds to TRBD1 (6 bases). The germline V and J ends were trimmed by 3 bases and 4 bases, with 22 bases remaining between them. This CDR3 contains 18 residues. Germline CDR1 is SGHVS and CDR2 is FQNEAQ. The chain's CDR3 is CASSFGGGRGRQGNTIYF. CDR3 DNA: TGTGCCAGCAGCTTTGGGGGGGGCAGGGGCAGGCAAGGAAACACCATATATTTT.

This clone was detected once. The genes are TRBV7-9 and TRBJ1-1; the D is unclear. Trimming took off 2 bases at V and 10 bases at J, with 11 bases between the two ends. Germline values: CDR1 SEHNR, CDR2 FQNEAQ (reference sequence). This CDR3 comprises 12 residues. CDR3 sequence (DNA): TGTGCCAGCAGCTTATTGGAAGGTGGAGCTTTCTTT. Amino acid sequence: CASSLLEGGAFF.

This clone was counted a single time. The V call is TRBV28, the J call TRBJ2-1; 14 bases align to TRBD2. CDR1 and CDR2 from the germline V gene are MDHEN and SYDVKM. This CDR3 comprises 15 residues. The ends lost 10 bases at V and 7 bases at J; junction bases unmatched: 9. Written as DNA, the CDR3 is TGTGCCATAAGACTAGCGGGAGGGCCGGAGAATGAGCAGTTCTTC. Its translation is CAIRLAGGPENEQFF.

This sequence joins TRBV7-6 and TRBJ2-1, with 7 bases matching TRBD2. CDR3 length: 16 residues. Losses at the gene ends were 4 bases for V and 0 bases for J; bases not matched to a gene: 6. In germline, CDR1 is SGHVS, CDR2 FNYEAQ. CDR3 region: CASSSSLADSYNEQFF. CDR3 DNA sequence: TGTGCCAGCAGCTCAAGCCTAGCGGACTCCTACAATGAGCAGTTCTTC.

The genes are TRBV18 and TRBJ2-7, with 9 bases identical to TRBD1. Trimming removed 4 bases from V and 0 bases from J; junction bases left unmatched: 7. CDR3 size: 16 residues. CDR1 is KGHSH, CDR2 LQKENI, per germline. This chain's CDR3 is CASSRNGQGNSYEQYF. The CDR3 DNA reads TGTGCCAGCTCACGTAACGGACAGGGGAACTCCTACGAGCAGTACTTC.

The V gene is TRBV2, the J gene TRBJ1-6, with no clear D. Germline CDR1 and CDR2: SNHLY and FYNNEI. Trimming shortened V by 10 bases and J by 7 bases, and 11 bases separated the two germline ends. This CDR3 has 12 amino acids. CDR3 sequence (DNA): TGTGCCAATGAAGGGAGGAATTCACCCCTCCACTTT. This translates into CANEGRNSPLHF.

The chain has TRBV7-3 and TRBJ2-2; D unclear. V lost 4 bases, J lost 7 bases, and 10 bases lay in between. Per germline, CDR1 SGHTA and CDR2 FQGTGA. There are 13 residues in the CDR3. CDR3 nucleotide sequence: TGTGCCAGCAGCTCCCTTGCGATCGGGGAGCTGTTTTTT. Its protein is CASSSLAIGELFF.

The CDR3 spells CASSGRAPYNEQFF. CDR3 nucleotides: TGTGCCAGCAGCGGTCGGGCCCCGTACAATGAGCAGTTCTTC. The rearrangement links TRBV27 to TRBJ2-1, with D uncertain. This CDR3 is 14 amino acids long. Trimming shortened V by 6 bases and J by 4 bases, and 13 bases separated the two germline ends. Looked up from germline, CDR1 is MNHEY and CDR2 is SMNVEV (reference sequence).

The chain links TRBV11-2 to TRBJ2-5; D remains ambiguous. The ends were cut back, 1 base at V and 2 bases at J, with 8 bases in the middle. The CDR3 sequence is 14 residues long. Germline loops: CDR1 SGHAT, CDR2 FQNNGV. In DNA form, the CDR3 reads TGTGCCAGCAGCTTAGTTGGTGGTCAAGAGACCCAGTACTTC. It codes for CASSLVGGQETQYF.

The chain combines TRBV6-2 or TRBV6-3 with TRBJ1-2; D unclear. The CDR3 length is 15 residues. CDR1 and CDR2 (germline): MNHEY, SVGEGT. With 6 bases removed from V and 2 bases from J, the gap between germline ends came to 16 bases. CDR3 DNA: TGTGCCAGCAGCTATCTGGTGGGCGGCAACTATGGCTACACCTTC. Its translation: CASSYLVGGNYGYTF.

The chain has TRBV19 and TRBJ1-5, with D maybe TRBD1 (5 bases). Trimming took off 7 bases at V and 2 bases at J, with 18 bases between the two ends. The CDR3 has 16 amino acids. Germline CDR1 is LNHDA and CDR2 is SQIVND (reference sequence). This CDR3 reads CASNRLGQGGNQPQHF. In DNA form, the CDR3 reads TGTGCCAGTAACCGCCTGGGGCAAGGAGGCAATCAGCCCCAGCATTTT.

V usage is TRBV6-6 and J usage is TRBJ1-2, with a possible D match to TRBD1 (5 bases). This CDR3 contains 15 residues. The V end lost 8 bases, the J end lost 6 bases, and 22 bases lay between the germline ends. Per germline, CDR1 MNHNY and CDR2 SVGAGI (reference sequence). In nucleotides, the CDR3 is TGTGCCAGCCATCCTGGGGGGGGATGGGAGGATGGCTACACCTTC. Protein: CASHPGGGWEDGYTF.

This clone showed up just once. The V call is TRBV19, the J call TRBJ1-2, with D perhaps TRBD1 (6 bases). This CDR3 has 15 residues. CDR1 and CDR2 (germline): LNHDA, SQIVND (reference sequence). Trimming took off 6 bases at V and 3 bases at J, with 17 bases between the two ends. The CDR3: CASSPDSAYHYGYTF. CDR3 bases: TGTGCCAGTAGCCCGGACAGCGCTTATCACTATGGCTACACCTTC.

The V call is TRBV5-4, the J call TRBJ2-1, with TRBD2 matching 10 bases. The CDR3 extends over 16 amino acids. The germline V gene has CDR1 SGHNT and CDR2 YYREEE (reference sequence). V was pared by 3 bases and J by 0 bases, with 3 bases of the junction left unmatched. CDR3 coding DNA: TGTGCCAGCAGCTCAGCTAGCGGGAGCTCCTACAATGAGCAGTTCTTC. Amino acids: CASSSASGSSYNEQFF.

The CDR3 nucleotides read TGTGCCAGCAGCCTACCGGGACAGGGGTTCACTGAAGCTTTCTTT. This codes for CASSLPGQGFTEAFF. The V and J genes are TRBV7-9 and TRBJ1-1, with 10 nucleotides matching TRBD1. CDR1 and CDR2 from the germline V gene are SEHNR and FQNEAQ (reference sequence). The CDR3 consists of 15 residues. The ends lost 5 bases at V and 4 bases at J; junction bases unmatched: 7.

The V call is TRBV3-1 (or the pseudogene TRBV3-2), the J call TRBJ1-3, with D possibly being TRBD1 (5 bases). Germline assignment: CDR1 LGHDT and CDR2 YNNKEL (reference sequence). The length of the CDR3 is 19 residues. Trimming pared 1 base from V and 0 bases from J, leaving 19 bases between. The CDR3 loop reads CASSQVLLGEGYSGNTIYF. CDR3 in DNA: TGTGCCAGCAGCCAAGTTTTACTCGGGGAGGGGTACTCTGGAAACACCATATATTTT.

The J gene is TRBJ1-5, the V gene TRBV7-9, with D possibly TRBD1 on 5 matching bases. V lost 5 bases and J 0 bases, leaving 11 bases between the germline ends. The CDR3 has 15 residues. The V gene's germline CDR1 is SEHNR and CDR2 FQNEAQ (reference sequence). The DNA of the CDR3 is TGTGCCAGCAGCCCGGGACCAAATAGCAATCAGCCCCAGCATTTT. Protein: CASSPGPNSNQPQHF.

The chain is built from TRBV7-3 and TRBJ2-7, with D uncertain. Germline V lookup: CDR1 SGHTA, CDR2 FQGTGA. The CDR3 runs to 13 residues. Trimming took 10 bases from V and 0 from J, leaving 13 bases between them. For the CDR3, the DNA is TGTGCCACTGAGAGTGGGGACTCCTACGAGCAGTACTTC. Translating gives CATESGDSYEQYF.

The rearrangement uses TRBV4-1 and TRBJ2-7; 11 nucleotides agree with TRBD2. The V and J ends lost 3 bases and 3 bases, in that order; junction bases with no gene match: 7. This CDR3 comprises 16 residues. Looked up from germline, CDR1 is MGHRA and CDR2 is YSYEKL. CDR3 amino acids: CASSQILAGENYEQYF. In nucleotides, the CDR3 is TGCGCCAGCAGCCAGATACTAGCGGGAGAGAACTACGAGCAGTACTTC.

Notes on this clone: Other DNA sequences in this sample translate to the same CDR3. J is TRBJ2-7 and V is TRBV28; 9 bases map to TRBD1. CDR1 is MDHEN and CDR2 is SYDVKM in the germline V gene. The CDR3 contains 15 residues. J lost 5 bases, V lost 3 bases, and 8 bases had no gene match. CDR3 nucleotides: TGTGCCAGCAGTTTGCCGGGACAGGGATCCCACGAGCAGTACTTC. This sequence encodes CASSLPGQGSHEQYF. The full variable domain, its missing parts supplied by reference TRBV28 and TRBJ2-7, is DVKVTQSSRYLVKRTGEKVFLECVQDMDHENMFWYRQDPGLGLRLIYFSYDVKMKEKGDIPEGYSVSREKKERFSLILESASTNQTSMYLCASSLPGQGSHEQYFGPGTRLTVT.

The chain recombines TRBV5-1 with TRBJ1-4; TRBD1 might be the D (5 bases). The germline V gene has CDR1 SGHRS and CDR2 YFSETQ. V was clipped by 5 bases and J by 6 bases, with 20 bases between them. This CDR3 has 16 amino acids. In DNA, the CDR3 is TGCGCCAGCAGTCCTGGGGATGGGGCACAGTATGAAAAACTGTTTTTT. As protein: CASSPGDGAQYEKLFF.

This clone was detected only once. The rearrangement joins TRBV29-1 to TRBJ2-5, with D perhaps TRBD1 (6 bases). The germline V gene encodes CDR1 SQVTM and CDR2 ANQGSEA. V lost 3 bases and J lost 5, with 19 bases in between. The CDR3 is 15 residues long. The CDR3 coding sequence is TGCAGCGTTGACCACCGACGGACAGCCGGGGAGACCCAGTACTTC. This gives the protein CSVDHRRTAGETQYF. Combining the CDR3 with reference TRBV29-1 and TRBJ2-5 gives the whole variable domain SAVISQKPSRDICQRGTSLTIQCQVDSQVTMMFWYRQQPGQSLTLIATANQGSEATYESGFVIDKFPISRPNLTFSTLTVSNMSPEDSSIYLCSVDHRRTAGETQYFGPGTRLLVL.

The chain combines TRBV4-3 with TRBJ1-2; TRBD1 matches 7 bases. Germline CDR1 and CDR2: LGHNA and YSLEER. V was clipped by 0 bases and J by 2 bases; unmatched bases: 0. The CDR3 has 14 residues. The CDR3 protein is CASSQEGGNYGYTF. CDR3 DNA sequence: TGCGCCAGCAGCCAAGAAGGGGGCAACTATGGCTACACCTTC.

The V gene is TRBV25-1, the J gene TRBJ1-2; TRBD1 is a possible D gene (5 bases). CDR1 and CDR2 (germline): MGHDK, SYGVNS. V lost 7 bases and J 4 bases, leaving 13 bases between the germline ends. The CDR3 runs to 13 residues. The CDR3 is CASNGAGGYGYTF. CDR3 sequence (DNA): TGTGCCAGCAACGGCGCGGGGGGCTATGGCTACACCTTC.

This clone was counted a single time. The same CDR3 arises from other DNA sequences in this sample as well. The V and J genes are TRBV2 and TRBJ1-1; D is unclear. With 6 bases removed from V and 0 bases from J, the gap between germline ends came to 8 bases. Germline CDR1 is SNHLY and CDR2 is FYNNEI. The CDR3 sequence is 13 residues long. CDR3 protein: CASSGLMNTEAFF. CDR3 DNA sequence: TGTGCCAGCAGCGGACTGATGAACACTGAAGCTTTCTTT.

CDR3 sequence: CASSPHQGDQPQHF. The CDR3 DNA follows: TGTGCCAGTAGTCCTCACCAGGGAGATCAGCCCCAGCATTTT. The chain carries TRBV19 and TRBJ1-5, with D possibly being TRBD1 (5 bases). The germline CDR1 and CDR2 sequences are LNHDA and SQIVND (reference sequence). This CDR3 has 14 amino acids. Trimming cost V 5 bases and J 5 bases, with 13 bases left between them.

The V gene is TRBV4-3, the J gene TRBJ2-5; no definite D call. Germline loops: CDR1 LGHNA, CDR2 YSLEER. V dropped 2 bases and J dropped 3 bases, with 22 bases sitting between them. The CDR3 has 18 amino acids. The CDR3 spells CASSQNPTVGIDKETQYF. The CDR3 DNA is TGCGCCAGCAGCCAAAATCCCACAGTAGGGATTGATAAAGAGACCCAGTACTTC.